The 13 T cell receptor beta chains below were found in one sample sequenced in a study of response to subunit inactivated influenza vaccine. TCRdb used MiXCR to reprocess the RT-PCR reads, holding one entry per CDR3 protein. The sample yields 650,000 or so distinct CDR3 sequences, roughly 15% seen once. The sequencing here drew on PBMCs from blood, taken 14 days before vaccination. These receptors originate from a man aged 45 to 65 who received an inactivated influenza vaccine.

This clonotype turned up a few times. V usage is TRBV7-2 and J usage is TRBJ2-1, with 9 bases fitting TRBD2. Germline V gene lookup returns CDR1 SGHTA and CDR2 FQGNSA. The CDR3 runs 15 residues. With 8 bases clipped from V and 4 bases from J, the junction kept 9 bases outside the gene matches. CDR3: CASRLASGEYNEQFF. The CDR3 DNA is TGTGCCAGCCGACTAGCTAGCGGGGAGTACAATGAGCAGTTCTTC.

The CDR3 region has the DNA TGTGCCAGCAGCTTAACAGGGACGAATAATTCACCCCTCCACTTT. Translating gives CASSLTGTNNSPLHF. The chain carries TRBV7-6 and TRBJ1-6; D possibly corresponds to TRBD1 (6 bases). Germline values: CDR1 SGHVS, CDR2 FNYEAQ. V was clipped by 2 bases and J by 5 bases, with 10 bases between them. This CDR3 has 15 amino acids.

Only a few counts were recorded for this clonotype. This rearrangement joins TRBV20-1 to TRBJ1-2; 9 bases fit TRBD1. CDR1 and CDR2 from the germline V gene are DFQATT and SNEGSKA (reference sequence). V lost 0 bases and J lost 4; bases outside the gene matches: 3. The CDR3 loop spans 14 amino acids. CDR3 nucleotides: TGCAGTGCTAGAGACCCGACAGGGGGCTATGGCTACACCTTC. Its protein product is CSARDPTGGYGYTF.

This clonotype was seen at least ten times. This sequence joins TRBV12-3 or TRBV12-4 and TRBJ2-7; 7 bases are a match to TRBD1. The CDR3 extends over 14 amino acids. Trimming took 5 bases from V and 2 from J; bases not matched to a gene: 6. Here the CDR3 reads CASSLGTAAYEQYF. CDR3 nucleotide sequence: TGTGCCAGCAGTCTCGGGACAGCCGCCTACGAGCAGTACTTC.

The chain uses TRBV6-1 and TRBJ2-1, with 10 bases aligning to TRBD2. Germline lookup yields CDR1 MNHNS and CDR2 SASEGT. The CDR3 totals 15 residues. V shed 7 bases, J shed 7 bases, and the junction held 10 bases outside the gene matches. The CDR3 DNA is TGTGCCAGCAAGGCCCTAGCGGGAGACTTTAATGAGCAGTTCTTC. Amino acids: CASKALAGDFNEQFF.

This clonotype was observed a handful of times. V gene TRBV20-1 combines with J gene TRBJ2-2; D unresolved. Germline lookup yields CDR1 DFQATT and CDR2 SNEGSKA (reference sequence). Trimming shortened V by 5 bases and J by 0 bases, and 1 base separated the two germline ends. CDR3 size: 11 residues. CDR3 region: CSAPNTGELFF. DNA for the CDR3: TGCAGTGCTCCGAACACCGGGGAGCTGTTTTTT.

This chain uses TRBV9 with TRBJ2-1; the match to TRBD1 covers 7 bases. This CDR3 is built from 15 residues. V was pared by 0 bases and J by 5 bases, with 5 bases of the junction left unmatched. Germline V CDR1 and CDR2: SGDLS, YYNGEE. The chain's CDR3 is CASSVVGQINNEQFF. The CDR3 coding sequence is TGTGCCAGCAGCGTAGTGGGACAGATTAACAATGAGCAGTTCTTC.

V is TRBV9 and J is TRBJ2-1, with D possibly being TRBD2 (6 bases). The CDR3 runs 15 residues. Trimming took off 1 base at V and 0 bases at J, with 8 bases between the two ends. Germline assignment: CDR1 SGDLS and CDR2 YYNGEE. CDR3 DNA sequence: TGTGCCAGCAGCGTAATCGGGAGCTCCTACAATGAGCAGTTCTTC. Its translation is CASSVIGSSYNEQFF.

In its sample, this clonotype was seen many times. The rearrangement joins TRBV10-3 to TRBJ2-4; TRBD1 agrees at 8 bases. Germline-derived CDR1 and CDR2 are ENHRY and SYGVKD. The CDR3 covers 16 residues. With 3 bases clipped from V and 6 bases from J, the junction kept 10 bases outside the gene matches. DNA of the CDR3: TGTGCCATCAGTGATCCCGGCGGACAGGGCGGAAACATTCAGTACTTC. As protein: CAISDPGGQGGNIQYF.

J is TRBJ1-1 and V is TRBV7-9, with 7 nucleotides matching TRBD1. This CDR3 contains 15 residues. Germline CDR1 SEHNR, CDR2 FQNEAQ (reference sequence). V trimming: 1 base; J trimming: 4 bases; junction bases outside the gene matches: 6. The CDR3 DNA sequence: TGTGCCAGCAGCTTAGAAGGAGGGGGCCCCACTGAAGCTTTCTTT. It is translated as CASSLEGGGPTEAFF.

This clonotype was seen a few times. This chain links TRBV20-1 with TRBJ1-5; 8 positions agree with TRBD1. The V gene end was trimmed by 0 bases and the J gene end by 1 base; junction bases not matched to a gene: 14. The CDR3 extends over 19 amino acids. Per germline, CDR1 DFQATT and CDR2 SNEGSKA (reference sequence). CDR3 nucleotides: TGCAGTGCTAGAGATGAGAGACAGGGGTCGAAACTAAGCAATCAGCCCCAGCATTTT. Its protein product is CSARDERQGSKLSNQPQHF.

This clonotype was detected many times. This chain joins TRBV5-1 and TRBJ2-7; D remains unclear. The CDR3 covers 13 residues. Germline V CDR1 and CDR2: SGHRS, YFSETQ. V lost 7 bases, J lost 2 bases, and 13 bases lay in between. CDR3: CASAPGQTYEQYF. CDR3 sequence (DNA): TGCGCCAGCGCCCCAGGTCAAACCTACGAGCAGTACTTC.

This clonotype has just a few counts. The chain couples TRBV20-1 to TRBJ2-5; 7 nucleotides line up with TRBD1. Germline V gene lookup returns CDR1 DFQATT and CDR2 SNEGSKA (reference sequence). The CDR3 is 12 residues long. The V segment lost 6 bases and the J segment 2 bases; nucleotides outside the gene matches: 3. CDR3: CSAAQGQETQYF. CDR3 sequence (DNA): TGCAGTGCGGCACAGGGGCAAGAGACCCAGTACTTC.